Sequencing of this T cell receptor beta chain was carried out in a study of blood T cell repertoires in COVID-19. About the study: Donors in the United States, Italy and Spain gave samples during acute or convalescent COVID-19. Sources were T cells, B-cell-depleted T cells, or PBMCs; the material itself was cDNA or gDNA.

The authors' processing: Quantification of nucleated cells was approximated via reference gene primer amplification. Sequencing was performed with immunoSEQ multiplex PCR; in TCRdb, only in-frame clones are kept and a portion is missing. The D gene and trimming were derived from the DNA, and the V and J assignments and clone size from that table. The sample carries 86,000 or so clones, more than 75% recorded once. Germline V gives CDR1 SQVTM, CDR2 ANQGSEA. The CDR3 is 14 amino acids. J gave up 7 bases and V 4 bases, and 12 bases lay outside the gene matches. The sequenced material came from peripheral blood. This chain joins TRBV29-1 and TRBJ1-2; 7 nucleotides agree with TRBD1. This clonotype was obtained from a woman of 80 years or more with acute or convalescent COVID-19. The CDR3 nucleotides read TGCAGCGTTGTGGGGCACAGGGGAGGAATTGGCTACACCTTC. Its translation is CSVVGHRGGIGYTF.